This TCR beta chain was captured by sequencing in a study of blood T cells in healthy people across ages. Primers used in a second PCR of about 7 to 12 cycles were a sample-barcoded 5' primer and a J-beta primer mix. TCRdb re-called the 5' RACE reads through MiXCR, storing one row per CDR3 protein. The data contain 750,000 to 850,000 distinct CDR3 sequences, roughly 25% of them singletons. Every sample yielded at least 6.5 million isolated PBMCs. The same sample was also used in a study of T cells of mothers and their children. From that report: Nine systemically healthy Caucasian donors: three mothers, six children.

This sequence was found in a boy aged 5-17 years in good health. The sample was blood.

The CDR3 sequence: CSARVGEVETEAFF. CDR3 in DNA: TGCAGTGCTAGAGTAGGGGAGGTGGAGACTGAAGCTTTCTTT. The chain couples TRBV20-1 to TRBJ1-1, with D maybe TRBD1 (5 bases). The CDR3 covers 14 residues. Germline-derived CDR1 and CDR2 are DFQATT and SNEGSKA (reference sequence). Trimming removed 1 base from V and 5 bases from J, with 14 bases in between.